This T cell receptor (beta chain) was profiled in a study of T cells in Graves' hyperthyroidism and ophthalmopathy. The CDR3 is made up of 16 amino acids. Looked up from germline, CDR1 is LGHDT and CDR2 is YNNKEL (reference sequence). Trimming took 3 bases from V and 7 from J; bases not matched to a gene: 9. RNA transcripts served as the template for amplifying TCR beta CDR3 regions. A first-round RT-PCR of the TCR CDR3 used the HTBI primer set. TCRdb reanalysed the multiplex PCR reads using MiXCR and keeps one entry per CDR3 protein. The sample lists some 490,000 distinct CDR3 sequences; about 20% were seen once.

V and J are TRBV3-1 and TRBJ1-6; 7 nucleotides line up with TRBD1. Specimen: blood. This TCR was recovered from an older woman with Graves' ophthalmopathy. CDR3: CASSQNGRGDNSPLHF. DNA for the CDR3: TGTGCCAGCAGCCAGAACGGCAGGGGGGACAATTCACCCCTCCACTTT.